This TCR beta chain was identified during a study of vaccination effects on CD4 cells after COVID-19. Study-level information: A few convalescent patients were sampled early and late after vaccination. Post-vaccine specimens arrived a median 72 days past the second dose. Study-wide results and caveats: Long after vaccination, the clones induced by infection and by vaccine shrank markedly in size.

CD4+ T cells were isolated after less than 13 days of culture. From March to December 2020, the person had a SARS-CoV-2 infection that was confirmed by PCR. As their vaccination, participants received two doses of either BNT162b2 or mRNA-1273. Researchers swapped half the medium for IL-2 medium on both days 3 and 7. Note on this clone: The antigen is not known.

Data came from immunoSEQ multiplex PCR; TCRdb stores just in-frame clones and leaves some out. The table lists about 46,000 clones, around 70% of them singletons. The CDR3 runs to 18 residues. Per germline, CDR1 SGDLS and CDR2 YYNGEE. Trimming at V came to 3 bases and at J to 1 base, leaving 4 bases not matched to a gene. The sequence was collected from a human donor who had a prior SARS-CoV-2 infection. The V call is TRBV9, the J call TRBJ2-2; TRBD2 aligns across 15 bases. The sample here was CD4+ T cells from PBMCs cultured without peptide, taken after COVID-19 vaccination. CDR3: CASSARTSGRGNTGELFF. CDR3 sequence (DNA): TGTGCCAGCAGCGCCCGGACTAGCGGGAGGGGGAACACCGGGGAGCTGTTTTTT.